A single sample gave rise to the 25 T cell receptor beta chains below, sequenced in a study of T cell responses to AZD1222 COVID-19 vaccine. Sequenced by immunoSEQ multiplex PCR; TCRdb stores in-frame clones only, minus some. The sample includes about 84,000 clones, around 90% of them seen just once. Sequenced material: peripheral blood, taken on day 0 of AZD1222 vaccination. The receptors were sampled from an adult in good health.

This rearrangement joins TRBV29-1 to TRBJ2-7, with TRBD2 as a possible D gene (5 bases). The CDR3 runs 13 residues. V was shortened by 4 bases and J by 3 bases, with 13 bases between the two germline ends. From germline, CDR1 is SQVTM and CDR2 ANQGSEA. CDR3 DNA sequence: TGCAGCGTTGGTCCTTCAGAGGGCTACGAGCAGTACTTC. Amino acids: CSVGPSEGYEQYF.

The chain has TRBV6-6 and TRBJ1-4, with D possibly TRBD1 on 6 matching bases. This CDR3 is 14 amino acids long. Germline CDR1 and CDR2: MNHNY and SVGAGI (reference sequence). Trimming took off 6 bases at V and 5 bases at J, with 13 bases between the two ends. The CDR3 reads CASSLGGQNEKLFF. CDR3 nucleotide sequence: TGTGCCAGCAGCTTGGGGGGCCAGAATGAAAAACTGTTTTTT.

The chain is built from TRBV9 and TRBJ1-1; D unresolved. CDR1 SGDLS and CDR2 YYNGEE come from the germline V gene. Trimming took off 0 bases at V and 5 bases at J, with 11 bases between the two ends. The CDR3 contains 14 residues. This CDR3 is CASSVEVVGTEAFF. CDR3 DNA sequence: TGTGCCAGCAGCGTAGAGGTGGTGGGTACTGAAGCTTTCTTT.

This chain uses TRBV6-1 with TRBJ2-1; D perhaps matches TRBD2 (6 bases). The V gene lost 0 bases and the J gene lost 5 bases, with 17 bases spanning the gap. CDR3 length: 17 amino acids. Germline CDR1 reads MNHNS; CDR2 reads SASEGT. CDR3 sequence reads: CASSEAGAGRQNNEQFF. The CDR3 nucleotides read TGTGCCAGCAGTGAAGCGGGAGCGGGCCGGCAGAACAATGAGCAGTTCTTC.

V is TRBV6-5 and J is TRBJ1-2; possible D gene TRBD1, 5 bases. V lost 8 bases, J lost 0 bases, and 13 bases lay in between. The CDR3 is 14 amino acids. Germline CDR1 reads MNHEY; CDR2 reads SVGAGI. In DNA form, the CDR3 reads TGTGCCAGCGAAGGAGGGGATACTAACTATGGCTACACCTTC. Translating it yields CASEGGDTNYGYTF.

This clone was found a few times. The chain carries TRBV7-9 and TRBJ2-7; the D gene is possibly TRBD1 (6 bases). The V end lost 4 bases, the J end lost 3 bases, and 10 bases lay between the germline ends. Germline assignment: CDR1 SEHNR and CDR2 FQNEAQ (reference sequence). The CDR3 has 13 residues. The CDR3 region is CASSYGQYYEQYF. DNA of the CDR3: TGTGCCAGCAGCTACGGACAGTACTACGAGCAGTACTTC.

This chain links TRBV20-1 with TRBJ1-2; D call uncertain. The V and J ends lost 3 bases and 8 bases respectively, with 10 bases between them. CDR1 DFQATT and CDR2 SNEGSKA come from the germline V gene (reference sequence). The length of the CDR3 is 11 residues. The CDR3 DNA reads TGCAGTGCTAGTTCGGGTGCGGGCTACACCTTC. The encoded protein is CSASSGAGYTF.

The V and J genes are TRBV7-2 and TRBJ1-1; 8 nucleotides match TRBD1. This CDR3 spans 17 amino acids. Germline V gene sequence: CDR1 SGHTA, CDR2 FQGNSA. J lost 1 base, V lost 6 bases, and 13 bases had no gene match. For the CDR3, the DNA is TGTGCCAGCAGACCCCGGGGGGCAGGGGGCGCGAACACTGAAGCTTTCTTT. Residues: CASRPRGAGGANTEAFF. The whole variable domain, filled in from reference TRBV7-2 and TRBJ1-1, reads GAGVSQSPSNKVTEKGKDVELRCDPISGHTALYWYRQSLGQGLEFLIYFQGNSAPDKSGLPSDRFSAERTGGSVSTLTIQRTQQEDSAVYLCASRPRGAGGANTEAFFGQGTRLTVV.

V is TRBV4-1 and J is TRBJ2-3, with 14 bases fitting TRBD2. Losses at the gene ends were 4 bases for V and 6 bases for J; bases not matched to a gene: 12. Germline-derived CDR1 and CDR2 are MGHRA and YSYEKL. This CDR3 is 18 amino acids long. As DNA, the CDR3 is TGCGCCAGCAGCCCGAGTCCGGGACTAGCGGGAGCGGGTGATACGCAGTATTTT. It specifies CASSPSPGLAGAGDTQYF.

This clone was seen only once. The chain employs TRBV19 and TRBJ1-1; 7 bases line up with TRBD1. Losses at the gene ends were 8 bases for V and 5 bases for J; bases not matched to a gene: 14. The CDR3 is made up of 15 amino acids. Germline V gene sequence: CDR1 LNHDA, CDR2 SQIVND (reference sequence). CDR3 sequence reads: CASGRDSQLSTEAFF. The CDR3 DNA reads TGTGCCAGTGGCCGGGACAGCCAGTTGAGTACTGAAGCTTTCTTT.

This clone was seen a handful of times. The chain joins TRBV4-1 to TRBJ1-2; weak D call: TRBD1 (5 bases). The V gene's germline CDR1 is MGHRA and CDR2 YSYEKL. Trimming took 3 bases from V and 2 from J, leaving 10 bases between them. CDR3 length: 14 amino acids. The CDR3 loop reads CASSHLTANYGYTF. The DNA of the CDR3 is TGCGCCAGCAGCCACTTGACAGCAAACTATGGCTACACCTTC.

The chain couples TRBV19 to TRBJ2-5; 9 bases match TRBD1. The J call is in doubt because the DNA end fits TRBJ2-7 better. Germline V gene data show CDR1 as LNHDA and CDR2 as SQIVND (reference sequence). The CDR3 extends over 16 amino acids. CDR3 bases: TGTGCCAGTAGTACGATCCGGGACAGGGATCGCTACGAGCAGTACTTC. This encodes CASSTIRDRDRYEQYF.

In this sample, this clone turned up a few times. This sequence joins TRBV11-3 and TRBJ2-1, with unresolved D. Per germline, CDR1 SGHNT and CDR2 YENEEA. The ends were cut back, 0 bases at V and 6 bases at J, with 0 bases in the middle. This CDR3 comprises 11 residues. The CDR3 DNA follows: TGTGCCAGCAGCTTAGACAATGAGCAGTTCTTC. Translated: CASSLDNEQFF.

CDR3 DNA sequence: TGTGCCAGTAGTATCGACTACACCGGGGAGCTGTTTTTT. Amino acids: CASSIDYTGELFF. This chain joins TRBV19 and TRBJ2-2, with D hard to call. V lost 3 bases, J lost 3 bases, and 5 bases lay in between. Germline V lookup: CDR1 LNHDA, CDR2 SQIVND (reference sequence). This CDR3 region has 13 residues.

The J gene is TRBJ1-4, the V gene TRBV6-5, with D perhaps matching TRBD1 (5 bases). The CDR3 runs to 16 residues. Germline CDR1 and CDR2: MNHEY and SVGAGI. Between the trimmed V and J ends, which lost 2 bases and 7 bases, there was a span of 17 bases. DNA for the CDR3: TGTGCCAGCAGTTACCGTTTTGAGGGGATCAGTGAAAAACTGTTTTTT. It codes for CASSYRFEGISEKLFF.

V and J are TRBV29-1 and TRBJ2-7, with D perhaps matching TRBD1 (6 bases). The CDR3 is 11 residues long. Germline CDR1 and CDR2: SQVTM and ANQGSEA. V was pared by 7 bases and J by 2 bases, with 9 bases between. CDR3 in amino acids: CSAGQTYEQYF. CDR3 nucleotides: TGCAGCGCAGGACAGACCTACGAGCAGTACTTC.

The gene calls are TRBV4-3 and TRBJ1-2; D gene ambiguous. The CDR3 consists of 15 residues. Trimming cost V 0 bases and J 5 bases, with 13 bases left between them. The germline V gene has CDR1 LGHNA and CDR2 YSLEER. In nucleotides, the CDR3 is TGCGCCAGCAGCCAAGATTTTGCCAGTCCTTATGGCTACACCTTC. The encoded protein is CASSQDFASPYGYTF.

The chain is built from TRBV5-4 and TRBJ2-5; TRBD2 matches 10 bases. This CDR3 comprises 17 residues. From germline, CDR1 is SGHNT and CDR2 YYREEE (reference sequence). J was trimmed by 2 bases and V by 0 bases; bases with no gene match: 7. CDR3 in DNA: TGTGCCAGCAGCTTGGTGCGGTCTAGCGGGGGACAAGAGACCCAGTACTTC. It encodes CASSLVRSSGGQETQYF.

J is TRBJ1-2 and V is TRBV30, with D possibly being TRBD1 (6 bases). The CDR3 length is 15 residues. V shed 2 bases and J shed 4 bases, with 17 bases lying between them. From germline, CDR1 is GTSNPN and CDR2 SVGIG (reference sequence). CDR3 region: CAWSRGPGQGYGYTF. The CDR3 bases are TGTGCCTGGAGTAGAGGGCCGGGACAAGGCTATGGCTACACCTTC.

The chain is built from TRBV18 and TRBJ2-7; tentatively, D is TRBD1 (7 bases). Trimming stripped 4 bases from V and 3 bases from J, with 16 bases between. Germline values: CDR1 KGHSH, CDR2 LQKENI. The CDR3 spans 15 residues. The CDR3 region is CASSQGTAGLYEQYF. The CDR3 nucleotides read TGTGCCAGCTCACAGGGGACAGCGGGTCTCTACGAGCAGTACTTC.

This chain links TRBV2 with TRBJ1-6, with a weak D call TRBD1 (6 bases). V lost 6 bases and J lost 4, with 10 bases in between. The CDR3 contains 14 residues. Germline-derived CDR1 and CDR2 are SNHLY and FYNNEI. The CDR3, as DNA: TGTGCCAGCAGCCTCGGACAGTATAATTCACCCCTCCACTTT. It yields the protein CASSLGQYNSPLHF.

The V gene is TRBV11-2, the J gene TRBJ1-4, with D uncertain. The CDR3 runs to 12 residues. The ends were cut back, 3 bases at V and 8 bases at J, with 7 bases in the middle. Germline V gene lookup returns CDR1 SGHAT and CDR2 FQNNGV. The CDR3 bases are TGTGCCAGCAGCTTTGCTAGGGAAAAACTGTTTTTT. Translation gives CASSFAREKLFF.

The chain is built from TRBV6-5 and TRBJ2-1, with D uncertain. The CDR3 extends over 12 amino acids. In germline, CDR1 is MNHEY, CDR2 SVGAGI. V was pared by 7 bases and J by 0 bases, with 4 bases between. CDR3 amino acids: CASTSSYNEQFF. The CDR3 DNA reads TGTGCCAGCACCAGCTCCTACAATGAGCAGTTCTTC.

The chain recombines TRBV5-4 with TRBJ1-2; D not resolved. The germline CDR1 and CDR2 sequences are SGHNT and YYREEE (reference sequence). There are 14 residues in the CDR3. V lost 0 bases, J lost 4 bases, and 10 bases lay in between. CDR3 coding DNA: TGTGCCAGCAGCTTGGAGACGATCCCCTATGGCTACACCTTC. Amino acids: CASSLETIPYGYTF.

CDR3 sequence: CACQPPPANEKLFF. For the CDR3, the DNA is TGTGCCTGTCAACCTCCGCCGGCTAATGAAAAACTGTTTTTT. The J gene is TRBJ1-4, the V gene TRBV30; the D is unclear. This CDR3 is built from 14 residues. Trimming left V 6 bases short and J 3 bases short, with 14 bases between. Germline V CDR1 and CDR2: GTSNPN, SVGIG (reference sequence).